This TCR beta chain was retrieved from a study of blood T cells in healthy people across ages. This clonotype was seen a few times. Germline is not matched at one junction end, which may reflect a read error. The germline V gene has CDR1 MGHRA and CDR2 YSYEKL. This CDR3 has 17 residues. Then a second PCR, running about 7 to 11 cycles, was carried out with a sample-barcoded 5' primer and a J-beta primer mix. TCRdb recomputed calls from the 5' RACE reads with MiXCR, one row per CDR3 protein. This table holds about 780,000 distinct CDR3 sequences, roughly 26% found once. The same data also went into a second study, on T cells of mothers and their children.

The sample was blood. This chain links TRBV4-1 with TRBJ1-4; 8 nucleotides align to TRBD1. This receptor was identified in a boy younger than 18 in good health. The CDR3 is CASSQDRPGQANEKLFF. The CDR3 DNA is TGCGCCAGCAGCCAAGACCGACCGGGACAGGCTAACGAAAAACTGTTTTTT.